The next 32 T cell receptor beta chains were all read from a single sample in a study of metastatic and nonmetastatic thyroid tumors. TCRdb reanalyzed the PCR reads via MiXCR. The sample includes tens of thousands of clones, approximately 15% of them seen just once. Thyroid surgery was performed in patients who had received no treatment beforehand. Sequencing was done on a sample of blood. The origin of the receptors is a female donor with papillary thyroid cancer or a benign thyroid nodule (not recorded which). Some clones in this sample may be carry-over from other donors' samples.

This clone was seen ten or more times. CDR3 nucleotide sequence: TGTGCCAGCAGCTACGGGGGCAGGGTAGGGCAGCCCCAGCATTTT. Its protein product is CASSYGGRVGQPQHF. The V gene is TRBV7-2, the J gene TRBJ1-5, with D perhaps TRBD1 (6 bases). Germline loops: CDR1 SGHTA, CDR2 FQGNSA. The CDR3 runs 15 residues. V was cut by 4 bases and J by 7 bases, with 17 bases left in between.

This clone is deemed medium-sized. The rearrangement links TRBV6-1 to TRBJ1-6; possible D gene TRBD1, 6 bases. Trimming took off 4 bases at V and 4 bases at J, with 11 bases between the two ends. The CDR3 is 15 amino acids. Per the germline V gene, CDR1 is MNHNS and CDR2 is SASEGT. CDR3 protein: CASSGTQGYNSPLHF. The CDR3 nucleotides are TGTGCCAGCAGTGGGACACAGGGATATAATTCACCCCTCCACTTT.

Worth noting for this clone: The same CDR3 can be traced to other DNA sequences in this sample. The chain carries TRBV7-9 and TRBJ2-5, with D perhaps being TRBD1 or TRBD2 (6 bases each). CDR3 length equals 16 residues. Looked up from germline, CDR1 is SEHNR and CDR2 is FQNEAQ (reference sequence). Trimming shortened V by 1 base and J by 1 base, and 13 bases separated the two germline ends. The CDR3 sequence is CASSLVGGPIQETQYF. As DNA, the CDR3 is TGTGCCAGCAGCTTAGTGGGGGGCCCTATCCAAGAGACCCAGTACTTC.

This clone was counted at least ten times. J is TRBJ2-5 and V is TRBV18; tentatively, D is TRBD2 (5 bases). Trimming cost V 5 bases and J 5 bases, with 12 bases left between them. The CDR3 loop spans 13 amino acids. Looked up from germline, CDR1 is KGHSH and CDR2 is LQKENI. The CDR3 nucleotides are TGTGCCAGCTCAAGTCTCGGGATGGAGACCCAGTACTTC. It yields the protein CASSSLGMETQYF. Drawing the rest from reference TRBV18 and TRBJ2-5, the complete variable domain is NAGVMQNPRHLVRRRGQEARLRCSPMKGHSHVYWYRQLPEEGLKFMVYLQKENIIDESGMPKERFSAEFPKEGPSILRIQQVVRGDSAAYFCASSSLGMETQYFGPGTRLLVL.

This clone was counted a few times. The V gene is TRBV6-5, the J gene TRBJ1-2; no reliable D call. The CDR3 is 15 amino acids. Trimming left V 0 bases short and J 2 bases short, with 10 bases between. The germline CDR1 and CDR2 sequences are MNHEY and SVGAGI. Written as DNA, the CDR3 is TGTGCCAGCAGTTACTCAGGGAGGACCAACTATGGCTACACCTTC. Its protein is CASSYSGRTNYGYTF.

This clone was counted many times. The rearrangement joins TRBV5-1 to TRBJ2-7, with 10 bases aligning to TRBD1. The CDR3 sequence is 15 residues long. The junction had 8 bases not matched to a gene; V was cut back by 3 bases and J by 5 bases. In germline, CDR1 is SGHRS, CDR2 YFSETQ. The CDR3 region is CASSSPGTGVHEQYF. The CDR3 bases are TGCGCCAGCAGCTCGCCCGGGACAGGGGTCCACGAGCAGTACTTC. Full variable domain (remainder filled in from reference TRBV5-1 and TRBJ2-7): KAGVTQTPRYLIKTRGQQVTLSCSPISGHRSVSWYQQTPGQGLQFLFEYFSETQRNKGNFPGRFSGRQFSNSRSEMNVSTLELGDSALYLCASSSPGTGVHEQYFGPGTRLTVT.

This chain links TRBV27 with TRBJ1-1, with 9 bases aligning to TRBD1. The length of the CDR3 is 14 residues. V shed 6 bases and J 1 base; nucleotides not matched to a gene: 3. Germline CDR1 reads MNHEY; CDR2 reads SMNVEV (reference sequence). The CDR3 DNA reads as TGTGCCAGCAGAAGACAGGGGGGGAACACTGAAGCTTTCTTT. It codes for CASRRQGGNTEAFF.

This clone turned up a few times. The chain couples TRBV2 to TRBJ2-7; D might be TRBD2 (6 bases). Trimming shortened V by 4 bases and J by 6 bases, and 19 bases separated the two germline ends. The CDR3 runs 15 residues. Germline assignment: CDR1 SNHLY and CDR2 FYNNEI. The CDR3 region is CASSVRSAGMGEQYF. DNA for the CDR3: TGTGCCAGCAGTGTGAGAAGTGCGGGAATGGGCGAGCAGTACTTC.

This clone has a count of ten or more. The J gene is TRBJ2-7, the V gene TRBV7-9; D is possibly TRBD1 (5 bases). This CDR3 has 14 residues. In germline, CDR1 is SEHNR, CDR2 FQNEAQ (reference sequence). V lost 5 bases, J lost 0 bases, and 11 bases lay in between. The CDR3 nucleotides are TGTGCCAGCAGCCGGACAACAAACTCCTACGAGCAGTACTTC. It codes for CASSRTTNSYEQYF.

This clone was found many times. The rearrangement joins TRBV10-2 to TRBJ1-1, with TRBD1 matching 10 bases. J was trimmed by 0 bases and V by 3 bases; bases with no gene match: 4. Germline CDR1 and CDR2: WSHSY and SAAADI. The CDR3 is made up of 16 amino acids. The CDR3 DNA reads as TGCGCCAGCAGTGAAAGGGACAGGGGCGTGAACACTGAAGCTTTCTTT. It encodes CASSERDRGVNTEAFF.

This clone was seen repeatedly, ten times or more. V is TRBV20-1 and J is TRBJ2-5; D possibly matches TRBD1 or TRBD2 (5 bases each). V was clipped by 6 bases and J by 0 bases, with 11 bases between them. Germline CDR1 is DFQATT and CDR2 is SNEGSKA (reference sequence). The CDR3 is 13 residues long. The CDR3 nucleotides read TGCAGTGCCGGGGCAGTGAACCAAGAGACCCAGTACTTC. Its protein product is CSAGAVNQETQYF.

This clone has a count of ten or more. The CDR3: CASSPRKDSSGNTIYF. The CDR3 nucleotides are TGTGCCAGCTCACCACGAAAAGACAGCTCTGGAAACACCATATATTTT. V and J are TRBV18 and TRBJ1-3; D may be TRBD1 (5 bases). V lost 1 base and J lost 0, with 10 bases in between. This CDR3 contains 16 residues. CDR1 and CDR2 from the germline V gene are KGHSH and LQKENI. Looking up the rest from reference TRBV18 and TRBJ1-3 gives the full variable domain: NAGVMQNPRHLVRRRGQEARLRCSPMKGHSHVYWYRQLPEEGLKFMVYLQKENIIDESGMPKERFSAEFPKEGPSILRIQQVVRGDSAAYFCASSPRKDSSGNTIYFGEGSWLTVV.

Details on this clone: Germline is not matched at one junction end, which may reflect a read error. The J gene is TRBJ1-1, the V gene TRBV27; unclear D gene. This CDR3 contains 13 residues. Germline V gene lookup returns CDR1 MNHEY and CDR2 SMNVEV (reference sequence). This CDR3 is CASSLFSDGEAFF. Written as DNA, the CDR3 is TGTGCCAGCAGTTTATTCAGTGACGGGGAAGCTTTTTTT.

This clone has a count of ten or more. This rearrangement joins TRBV25-1 to TRBJ2-1; D remains ambiguous. Germline CDR1 and CDR2: MGHDK and SYGVNS. The CDR3 is made up of 12 amino acids. V lost 3 bases and J lost 7, with 7 bases in between. CDR3 coding DNA: TGTGCCAGCAGTGACAATGCGAATGAGCAGTTCTTC. Amino acid sequence: CASSDNANEQFF. Together with reference TRBV25-1 and TRBJ2-1, the CDR3 gives the full variable domain: EADIYQTPRYLVIGTGKKITLECSQTMGHDKMYWYQQDPGMELHLIHYSYGVNSTEKGDLSSESTVSRIRTEHFPLTLESARPSHTSQYLCASSDNANEQFFGPGTRLTVL.

This clone appeared many times. The V call is TRBV14, the J call TRBJ2-6; tentatively, D is TRBD2 (5 bases). The CDR3 totals 18 residues. Trimming removed 3 bases from V and 0 bases from J, with 15 bases in between. Germline assignment: CDR1 SGHDN and CDR2 FVKESK. In nucleotides, the CDR3 is TGTGCCAGCAGCCATCGGACTTACCAGAGCTCTGGGGCCAACGTCCTGACTTTC. Its protein product is CASSHRTYQSSGANVLTF.

This clone has a count of ten or more. CDR3 coding DNA: TGTGCCAGCAGCTTTGGGGCGGGGGTCACCGGGGAGCTGTTTTTT. It translates to CASSFGAGVTGELFF. The chain links TRBV5-6 to TRBJ2-2; 7 bases align to TRBD2. The V segment lost 2 bases and the J segment 4 bases; nucleotides outside the gene matches: 5. Germline V gene data show CDR1 as SGHDT and CDR2 as YYEEEE. The CDR3 is made up of 15 amino acids. Filled out from reference TRBV5-6 and TRBJ2-2, the complete variable domain reads DAGVTQSPTHLIKTRGQQVTLRCSPKSGHDTVSWYQQALGQGPQFIFQYYEEEERQRGNFPDRFSGHQFPNYSSELNVNALLLGDSALYLCASSFGAGVTGELFFGEGSRLTVL.

The chain joins TRBV11-1 to TRBJ1-2; maybe TRBD1 (6 bases). Trimming left V 0 bases short and J 7 bases short, with 18 bases between. The CDR3 runs to 16 residues. CDR1 and CDR2 from the germline V gene are SGHAT and FQDESV (reference sequence). The CDR3 bases are TGTGCCAGCAGCTTAGCGCAGGACCCTACACAGGGTGGCTACACCTTC. Translating it yields CASSLAQDPTQGGYTF. The full variable domain, with the rest looked up from reference TRBV11-1 and TRBJ1-2, is EAEVAQSPRYKITEKSQAVAFWCDPISGHATLYWYRQILGQGPELLVQFQDESVVDDSQLPKDRFSAERLKGVDSTLKIQPAELGDSAMYLCASSLAQDPTQGGYTFGSGTRLTVV.

This clone was observed a few times. The V call is TRBV28, the J call TRBJ2-7, with D tentatively TRBD1 (5 bases). The germline V and J ends were trimmed by 8 bases and 7 bases, with 21 bases remaining between them. Germline loops: CDR1 MDHEN, CDR2 SYDVKM. This CDR3 is 14 amino acids long. The CDR3 region is CASATPRASGEQYF. Written as DNA, the CDR3 is TGTGCCAGCGCCACCCCCAGGGCATCTGGTGAGCAGTACTTC.

This clone was counted at least ten times. V gene TRBV6-1 combines with J gene TRBJ2-7, with TRBD2 as a possible D gene (5 bases). The CDR3 loop spans 13 amino acids. Germline V CDR1 and CDR2: MNHNS, SASEGT. V was shortened by 2 bases and J by 6 bases, with 11 bases between the two germline ends. CDR3: CASSEHWGAEQYF. CDR3 bases: TGTGCCAGCAGTGAACATTGGGGAGCCGAGCAGTACTTC.

This clone qualifies as medium-sized. V gene TRBV30 combines with J gene TRBJ1-2; weak D call: TRBD1 (5 bases). The V gene lost 4 bases and the J gene lost 1 base, with 10 bases spanning the gap. This CDR3 has 13 residues. The germline gives CDR1 GTSNPN, CDR2 SVGIG (reference sequence). The CDR3 DNA reads as TGTGCCTGGAATTGGGGGAATAACTATGGCTACACCTTC. Its protein product is CAWNWGNNYGYTF.

This clone was seen at least ten times. The chain is built from TRBV5-4 and TRBJ2-1; D not certain. Germline V gene lookup returns CDR1 SGHNT and CDR2 YYREEE (reference sequence). Deletions cut 0 bases from V and 7 bases from J, with 8 bases between. The CDR3 has 13 amino acids. DNA for the CDR3: TGTGCCAGCAGCTTGGAAATTAGGAATGAGCAGTTCTTC. This encodes CASSLEIRNEQFF.

This clone is labeled medium-sized. This chain uses TRBV20-1 with TRBJ2-7; D may correspond to TRBD1 or TRBD2 (6 bases each). The CDR3 is 15 residues long. Trimming removed 0 bases at V and 4 bases at J, with 16 bases between. The germline V gene has CDR1 DFQATT and CDR2 SNEGSKA (reference sequence). In DNA, the CDR3 is TGCAGTGCTAGAGATTTGGGGGGCTGGGGGTACGAGCAGTACTTC. Translated: CSARDLGGWGYEQYF.

This clone was observed at least ten times. The chain combines TRBV5-5 with TRBJ1-5; the D gene is possibly TRBD1 (5 bases). V was pared by 4 bases and J by 5 bases, with 13 bases between. The CDR3 spans 14 residues. Germline loops: CDR1 SGHKS, CDR2 YYEKEE (reference sequence). The CDR3 reads CASSLQGWDQPQHF. The CDR3 DNA sequence: TGTGCCAGCAGCCTTCAGGGTTGGGATCAGCCCCAGCATTTT.

This clone appeared a few times. One end of the junction varies from germline; a read error may be responsible. The chain joins TRBV6-1 to TRBJ1-5; D is undetermined. The CDR3 is 13 residues long. Germline CDR1 and CDR2: MNHNS and SASEGT. The CDR3 loop is CAISGDKNQPQHF. The DNA for the CDR3 is TGTGCCATCAGTGGTGATAAGAATCAGCCCCAGCATTTT.

In its sample, this clone was seen many times. The chain joins TRBV12-3 or TRBV12-4 to TRBJ1-6; no definite D call. This CDR3 spans 13 amino acids. V shed 8 bases and J shed 13 bases, with 18 bases lying between them. The CDR3 is CASSPNPIAPLHF. The DNA of the CDR3 is TGTGCCAGCTCCCCAAACCCGATAGCCCCCCTCCACTTT.

This clone was found many times. The genes are TRBV7-8 and TRBJ2-3, with D possibly TRBD2 on 5 matching bases. Germline V gene lookup returns CDR1 SGHVS and CDR2 FQNEAQ. Trimming took 0 bases from V and 1 from J, leaving 5 bases between them. CDR3 length equals 14 residues. CDR3 loop: CASSLAGGTDTQYF. The CDR3 DNA reads TGTGCCAGCAGCTTAGCGGGAGGCACAGATACGCAGTATTTT.

V usage is TRBV3-1 and J usage is TRBJ1-1; D gene unclear. Germline V CDR1 and CDR2: LGHDT, YNNKEL (reference sequence). Trimming removed 7 bases from V and 3 bases from J, with 18 bases in between. The CDR3 is 15 amino acids. As DNA, the CDR3 is TGTGCCAGCACTAGGGAGGTGGACTGGGACACTGAAGCTTTCTTT. This gives the protein CASTREVDWDTEAFF.

About this clone itself: This could be a read error, since a much larger clone is one nucleotide away. This chain joins TRBV5-6 and TRBJ1-2, with D uncertain. CDR3 size: 14 residues. V lost 1 base and J 6 bases, leaving 13 bases between the germline ends. The germline V gene has CDR1 SGHDT and CDR2 YYEEEE. In DNA form, the CDR3 reads TGTGCCAGCAGCTTGTGGGTCAGCAACCATGGCTACACCTTC. This codes for CASSLWVSNHGYTF.

Comment on this clone: A much larger clone is a single base away; this may be a read error. This chain uses TRBV2 with TRBJ2-5; the D call may be TRBD1 or TRBD2 (5 bases each). Germline lookup yields CDR1 SNHLY and CDR2 FYNNEI. Trimming took off 4 bases at V and 5 bases at J, with 11 bases between the two ends. CDR3 size: 13 residues. The CDR3 region is CASSGDVWETQYF. The CDR3 DNA sequence: TGTGCCAGCAGTGGGGACGTCTGGGAGACCCAGTACTTC.

This clone was picked up many times. The chain has TRBV19 and TRBJ2-2; unclear D gene. Germline V gene data show CDR1 as LNHDA and CDR2 as SQIVND (reference sequence). Trimming took 3 bases from V and 7 from J, leaving 6 bases between them. The CDR3 contains 12 residues. The CDR3 DNA follows: TGTGCCAGTAGTATCGGCTACGGGGAGCTGTTTTTT. Protein sequence: CASSIGYGELFF.

V is TRBV4-1 and J is TRBJ2-1; 12 nucleotides agree with TRBD2. The CDR3 is 15 amino acids. Germline loops: CDR1 MGHRA, CDR2 YSYEKL. V shed 8 bases, J shed 4 bases, and the junction held 6 bases outside the gene matches. The CDR3: CASPKGLAGYNEQFF. The CDR3 DNA sequence: TGCGCCAGCCCCAAGGGACTAGCGGGTTACAATGAGCAGTTCTTC.

In its sample, this clone was seen many times. The genes are TRBV18 and TRBJ2-5; D unresolved. Germline loops: CDR1 KGHSH, CDR2 LQKENI. V shed 1 base and J shed 1 base, with 1 base lying between them. This CDR3 region has 12 residues. CDR3 sequence: CASSPLQETQYF. CDR3 DNA: TGTGCCAGCTCACCACTCCAAGAGACCCAGTACTTC.